Listed here is a single TCR beta chain. Its antigen is still unknown. This specimen belongs to a study of OX40 agonist ivuxolimab in advanced cancers. Overall study: The patients received agonistic anti-OX40 (CD134) antibody ivuxolimab. The eligibility criteria allowed prior anti-PD-1, anti-PD-L1 or anti-CTLA-4 therapy, and 40% had some. Study-level results: The study found that CD8+ T cells averaged more expanded clones than CD4+. Clones of CD4+ and CD8+ blood T cells grew by week 6 at doses of 0.1 to 3.0 mg/kg.

CDR1 SGHTA and CDR2 FQGNSA come from the germline V gene. The CDR3 contains 16 residues. Trimming took off 5 bases at V and 1 base at J, with 17 bases between the two ends. The table came from immunoSEQ multiplex PCR; TCRdb's copy has only in-frame clones and leaves some out. The sample gives some 49,000 clones, approximately 79% of which show up once; approximately 8% is in the top ten. This rearrangement joins TRBV7-2 to TRBJ2-5, with D perhaps matching TRBD2 (5 bases). The sample in question was CD4+ or CD8+ T cells sorted from blood, obtained in a trial of the OX40 agonist ivuxolimab. The sequence was collected from an adult with an advanced solid tumor such as melanoma, head and neck, liver or kidney cancer. For the CDR3, the DNA is TGTGCCAGCAGCCAACGCAGCGGTTGGGGCCAAGAGACCCAGTACTTC. Translated, it gives CASSQRSGWGQETQYF.